What follows are 10 T cell receptor beta chains derived from one specimen sequenced in a study of cytomegalovirus exposure and HLA in healthy donors. PCR was performed using 60 Vbeta and 13 Jbeta primers. The assay was immunoSEQ multiplex PCR, and TCRdb's table has in-frame clones only and misses some. The table shows over 50,000 clones, with under 85% occurring only once. Sequenced sample: PBMCs. These receptors were collected from a man in his forties or fifties in good health and CMV-seropositive.

The rearrangement links TRBV19 to TRBJ1-5; D gene unclear. V gave up 5 bases and J gave up 5 bases, with 19 bases separating them. The CDR3 has 16 residues. Germline-derived CDR1 and CDR2 are LNHDA and SQIVND (reference sequence). The CDR3 sequence is CASSPTGRRSYQPQHF. CDR3 bases: TGTGCCAGTAGTCCGACCGGCCGTAGGAGTTATCAGCCCCAGCATTTT.

The chain carries TRBV14 and TRBJ2-5; 9 nucleotides agree with TRBD2. The CDR3 runs 17 residues. Germline lookup yields CDR1 SGHDN and CDR2 FVKESK. After removal of 0 bases from V and 5 bases from J, the junction contained 10 bases not matched to a gene. CDR3 loop: CASSQELSGRRGETQYF. CDR3 nucleotides: TGTGCCAGCAGCCAAGAATTAAGCGGGAGGAGGGGGGAGACCCAGTACTTC.

The DNA for the CDR3 is TGTGCCAGCAGCTTCCGAAGACTAGCGGGAGGGAGCTCCTACGAGCAGTACTTC. Protein sequence: CASSFRRLAGGSSYEQYF. This chain uses TRBV7-6 with TRBJ2-7; 14 nucleotides line up with TRBD2. The CDR3 covers 18 residues. V lost 3 bases and J lost 0; bases outside the gene matches: 7. CDR1 and CDR2 (germline): SGHVS, FNYEAQ. The full variable domain, rest sourced from reference TRBV7-6 and TRBJ2-7, is GAGVSQSPRYKVTKRGQDVALRCDPISGHVSLYWYRQALGQGPEFLTYFNYEAQQDKSGLPNDRFSAERPEGSISTLTIQRTEQRDSAMYRCASSFRRLAGGSSYEQYFGPGTRLTVT.

As regards this clone: At one boundary the junction diverges from the germline segment, which might be a read error. J is TRBJ1-3 and V is TRBV18, with 7 nucleotides matching TRBD1. Germline CDR1 and CDR2: KGHSH and LQKENI. The CDR3 is 17 residues long. CDR3 sequence: CVSSPIVAQGSGNTIYF. The DNA for the CDR3 is TGTGTCAGCTCACCAATCGTCGCACAGGGGTCTGGAAACACCATATATTTT.

The chain carries TRBV5-5 and TRBJ1-4, with TRBD1 matching 7 bases. The CDR3 extends over 13 amino acids. Looked up from germline, CDR1 is SGHKS and CDR2 is YYEKEE (reference sequence). V was clipped by 0 bases and J by 16 bases; unmatched bases: 9. As DNA, the CDR3 is TGTGCCAGCAGCTTGGGAGAAGGGACAGCCTCGTTTTTT. It translates to CASSLGEGTASFF.

This clone was counted once. The V and J genes are TRBV30 and TRBJ2-7, with 8 positions matching TRBD1. From germline, CDR1 is GTSNPN and CDR2 SVGIG (reference sequence). The length of the CDR3 is 15 residues. V lost 2 bases and J lost 7; bases outside the gene matches: 13. The CDR3 DNA follows: TGTGCCTGGAGTCCGGGCGCTACAGGGGGGAGGGAGCAGTACTTC. Its translation is CAWSPGATGGREQYF.

This clone was found a few times. Compared with germline, one end of the junction differs, possibly owing to a read error. This chain joins TRBV29-1 and TRBJ1-2, with TRBD1 as a possible D gene (5 bases). Germline-derived CDR1 and CDR2 are SQVTM and ANQGSEA. The CDR3 length is 12 residues. The DNA of the CDR3 is TGCAGCGTGGCCCTGGGGCTCTATGGCTACAACTTC. Protein: CSVALGLYGYNF. Using reference TRBV29-1 and TRBJ1-2 for the parts outside the CDR3, the full variable domain is SAVISQKPSRDICQRGTSLTIQCQVDSQVTMMFWYRQQPGQSLTLIATANQGSEATYESGFVIDKFPISRPNLTFSTLTVSNMSPEDSSIYLCSVALGLYGYNFGSGTRLTVV.

The V gene is TRBV27, the J gene TRBJ1-1; D gene unclear. Germline V gene lookup returns CDR1 MNHEY and CDR2 SMNVEV (reference sequence). Trimming left V 1 base short and J 1 base short, with 4 bases between. CDR3 length: 13 amino acids. CDR3 loop: CASSLFRNTEAFF. The CDR3 coding sequence is TGTGCCAGCAGTTTATTTAGGAACACTGAAGCTTTCTTT.

The rearrangement uses TRBV5-1 and TRBJ1-1; D uncertain. Germline values: CDR1 SGHRS, CDR2 YFSETQ. The CDR3 runs to 14 residues. Between the trimmed V and J ends, which lost 0 bases and 1 base, there was a span of 7 bases. This CDR3 is CASSLGSANTEAFF. The CDR3 DNA is TGCGCCAGCAGCTTGGGCAGTGCGAACACTGAAGCTTTCTTT. The complete variable domain, with remaining parts taken from reference TRBV5-1 and TRBJ1-1, reads KAGVTQTPRYLIKTRGQQVTLSCSPISGHRSVSWYQQTPGQGLQFLFEYFSETQRNKGNFPGRFSGRQFSNSRSEMNVSTLELGDSALYLCASSLGSANTEAFFGQGTRLTVV.

The gene calls are TRBV4-2 and TRBJ2-5; D might be TRBD2 (6 bases). CDR3 length: 15 amino acids. The V end lost 3 bases, the J end lost 2 bases, and 13 bases lay between the germline ends. Germline V gene data show CDR1 as LGHNA and CDR2 as YNFKEQ. The CDR3 DNA reads as TGTGCCAGCAGCCAGTCGGGTAGCGGACAAGAGACCCAGTACTTC. This gives the protein CASSQSGSGQETQYF.